This T cell receptor beta chain was sequenced in a study of beta chain features in type 1 diabetes. Findings and limits, study-wide: Among all four CD4+ subsets, Type 1 diabetes patients had TCRB CDR3s that were moderately but significantly shorter.

Germline V gene sequence: CDR1 SGHTA, CDR2 FQGNSA. The CDR3 sequence is 13 residues long. V gave up 4 bases and J gave up 4 bases; unmatched junction bases: 0. A word on this clone: Its antigen is unidentified.

Expressed TCRB transcripts were sequenced because the entire RNA isolate underwent reverse transcription. Assay: immunoSEQ multiplex PCR; the TCRdb copy retains only in-frame clones and omits some. The table includes about 53,000 clones, roughly half detected once. This TCR was sampled from a woman aged 40-49 years with type 1 diabetes. This sequence joins TRBV7-2 and TRBJ2-5, with 10 bases lining up with TRBD1. Sequences were obtained from Tregs from blood. DNA for the CDR3: TGTGCCAGCAGCTGGGACAGGGGAGAGACCCAGTACTTC. Translated, it gives CASSWDRGETQYF.